The 25 T cell receptor beta chains in this list originate from one sample, sequenced in a study of identical twins (dated by TCRdb to the mid-2010s). The library was prepared using 5' RACE. TCRdb shows the sequencer as Illumina HiSeq 2000. TCRdb reprocessed the public reads (quality trimming at Q25 with fastp, clone calling with MiXCR) and kept in-frame beta chains. Each entry is one CDR3 protein sequence, shown with its most common DNA and genes. The sample table records 1,800,000 or so distinct CDR3 sequences; 25% to 35% of these occur just once. The biggest ten clones account for less than 0.35% of the sample. Sequenced: cord blood. The origin of the receptors is a newborn girl in good health.

The chain links TRBV11-2 to TRBJ2-7; TRBD1 might be the D (5 bases). This CDR3 spans 14 amino acids. The germline V and J ends were trimmed by 2 bases and 5 bases, with 13 bases remaining between them. Germline CDR1 and CDR2: SGHAT and FQNNGV. The CDR3, as DNA: TGTGCCAGCAGCTTAACCTCATCCAGGGACGAGCAGTACTTC. Translating gives CASSLTSSRDEQYF. The full variable domain, rest sourced from reference TRBV11-2 and TRBJ2-7, is EAGVAQSPRYKIIEKRQSVAFWCNPISGHATLYWYQQILGQGPKLLIQFQNNGVVDDSQLPKDRFSAERLKGVDSTLKIQPAKLEDSAVYLCASSLTSSRDEQYFGPGTRLTVT.

This clonotype was picked up a small number of times. V usage is TRBV3-1 and J usage is TRBJ2-1; D is perhaps TRBD1 (6 bases). Germline V CDR1 and CDR2: LGHDT, YNNKEL (reference sequence). The CDR3 runs to 18 residues. V was pared by 0 bases and J by 4 bases, with 19 bases between. The CDR3 region is CASSQDRGYWGQYNEQFF. The CDR3 DNA is TGTGCCAGCAGCCAAGATCGGGGTTATTGGGGGCAATACAATGAGCAGTTCTTC.

To note about this clonotype: The junction shows a germline mismatch at one end, possibly a read error. V and J are TRBV10-3 and TRBJ1-2, with D perhaps matching TRBD1 (6 bases). From germline, CDR1 is ENHRY and CDR2 SYGVKD. CDR3 size: 18 residues. The CDR3 DNA is TGTACCATCAGTGAGATCAGGGGAGGAATTTTGGCTAACTATGGCTACACCTTC. This gives the protein CTISEIRGGILANYGYTF.

The chain joins TRBV29-1 to TRBJ1-1; D unclear. Germline assignment: CDR1 SQVTM and CDR2 ANQGSEA. Between the trimmed V and J ends, which lost 5 bases and 0 bases, there was a span of 4 bases. The CDR3 loop spans 11 amino acids. The CDR3 region is CSVSVNTEAFF. The CDR3 region has the DNA TGCAGCGTTAGCGTGAACACTGAAGCTTTCTTT.

This clonotype was detected a few times. V usage is TRBV20-1 and J usage is TRBJ2-5; D uncertain. The CDR3 extends over 14 amino acids. Germline lookup yields CDR1 DFQATT and CDR2 SNEGSKA (reference sequence). With 0 bases removed from V and 0 bases from J, the gap between germline ends came to 8 bases. The CDR3 sequence is CSARDTTYQETQYF. CDR3 nucleotide sequence: TGCAGTGCTAGAGATACCACGTACCAAGAGACCCAGTACTTC.

The rearrangement uses TRBV5-1 and TRBJ2-4; 10 nucleotides match TRBD2. TRBJ2-7 explains the end of the DNA better; the J call may be wrong. CDR1 SGHRS and CDR2 YFSETQ come from the germline V gene. The CDR3 runs to 14 residues. The CDR3 here is CASQRTSGSYEQYF. DNA for the CDR3: TGCGCCAGCCAGAGGACTAGCGGCTCCTACGAGCAGTACTTC.

The chain employs TRBV28 and TRBJ1-2, with D perhaps matching TRBD1 (6 bases). With 6 bases removed from V and 4 bases from J, the gap between germline ends came to 15 bases. Germline V gene data show CDR1 as MDHEN and CDR2 as SYDVKM. The CDR3 is 14 amino acids. CDR3: CASRRSTGLYGYTF. The CDR3, as DNA: TGTGCCAGCAGACGATCGACAGGTCTCTATGGCTACACCTTC.

The rearrangement uses TRBV6-1 and TRBJ2-5; D is perhaps TRBD1 (5 bases). Germline CDR1 and CDR2: MNHNS and SASEGT. CDR3 length: 13 residues. The V end lost 5 bases, the J end lost 4 bases, and 11 bases lay between the germline ends. The CDR3 protein is CASSPRVSETQYF. The CDR3 region has the DNA TGTGCCAGCAGTCCCAGGGTTTCAGAGACCCAGTACTTC.

This clonotype was counted a few times. V and J are TRBV19 and TRBJ2-3; tentatively, D is TRBD2 (6 bases). The CDR3 length is 17 residues. CDR1 LNHDA and CDR2 SQIVND come from the germline V gene (reference sequence). The V end lost 6 bases, the J end lost 1 base, and 20 bases lay between the germline ends. CDR3 loop: CASSLENWDSGTDTQYF. Written as DNA, the CDR3 is TGTGCCAGTAGCCTGGAGAACTGGGACTCCGGCACAGATACGCAGTATTTT. Filled out from reference TRBV19 and TRBJ2-3, the complete variable domain reads DGGITQSPKYLFRKEGQNVTLSCEQNLNHDAMYWYRQDPGQGLRLIYYSQIVNDFQKGDIAEGYSVSREKKESFPLTVTSAQKNPTAFYLCASSLENWDSGTDTQYFGPGTRLTVL.

V and J are TRBV2 and TRBJ2-5; D may be TRBD1 (5 bases). Matching the DNA end better, TRBJ2-4 makes the J call doubtful. The CDR3 totals 16 residues. CDR1 and CDR2 from the germline V gene are SNHLY and FYNNEI. CDR3 sequence reads: CASSGLSGWTKNIQYF. CDR3 nucleotide sequence: TGTGCCAGCAGTGGCCTGTCAGGGTGGACCAAAAACATTCAGTACTTC.

This clonotype was picked up a small number of times. V gene TRBV7-2 combines with J gene TRBJ2-4; the match to TRBD2 covers 14 bases. This CDR3 comprises 16 residues. The V gene's germline CDR1 is SGHTA and CDR2 FQGNSA. V lost 1 base to trimming and J lost 13 bases; unmatched junction nucleotides: 9. CDR3 protein: CASSLEGTSGSSAQYF. CDR3 DNA sequence: TGTGCCAGCAGCTTAGAAGGGACTAGCGGGAGCTCGGCGCAGTACTTC.

This sequence joins TRBV7-6 and TRBJ1-2, with unresolved D. From germline, CDR1 is SGHVS and CDR2 FNYEAQ. The CDR3 is made up of 15 amino acids. Trimming shortened V by 1 base and J by 3 bases, and 12 bases separated the two germline ends. The CDR3 DNA is TGTGCCAGCAGCTTAGTCCCTACCGGGTACTATGGCTACACCTTC. As protein: CASSLVPTGYYGYTF.

The chain employs TRBV2 and TRBJ2-2; tentatively, D is TRBD2 (6 bases). Germline V gene data show CDR1 as SNHLY and CDR2 as FYNNEI. The CDR3 covers 13 residues. V shed 3 bases and J shed 7 bases, with 9 bases lying between them. As DNA, the CDR3 is TGTGCCAGCAGTGACTTGGGGGGCGGGGAGCTGTTTTTT. This sequence encodes CASSDLGGGELFF.

This clonotype turned up a few times. This rearrangement joins TRBV5-1 to TRBJ2-1, with TRBD2 identical over 7 bases. Losses at the gene ends were 1 base for V and 5 bases for J; bases not matched to a gene: 6. The CDR3 has 15 amino acids. From germline, CDR1 is SGHRS and CDR2 YFSETQ. The CDR3 region is CASSLSGLGHNEQFF. DNA for the CDR3: TGCGCCAGCAGCTTGTCAGGACTAGGTCACAATGAGCAGTTCTTC.

This sequence joins TRBV6-6 and TRBJ2-3; 13 bases agree with TRBD2. This CDR3 has 16 amino acids. Germline CDR1 MNHNY, CDR2 SVGAGI (reference sequence). V was pared by 4 bases and J by 5 bases, with 6 bases of the junction left unmatched. The CDR3 DNA follows: TGTGCCAGCAGTTCCTGGACTAGCGGGGGCATAGATACGCAGTATTTT. Protein product: CASSSWTSGGIDTQYF.

Many counts were recorded for this clonotype. The J gene is TRBJ1-2, the V gene TRBV27; D not resolved. The CDR3 runs to 14 residues. Trimming stripped 0 bases from V and 0 bases from J, with 5 bases between. The germline V gene has CDR1 MNHEY and CDR2 SMNVEV (reference sequence). The DNA of the CDR3 is TGTGCCAGCAGTTTATCTAGAGCTAACTATGGCTACACCTTC. The encoded protein is CASSLSRANYGYTF.

This clonotype was counted only a few times. The chain has TRBV4-1 and TRBJ2-4, with 9 bases that match TRBD2. V was pared by 6 bases and J by 8 bases, with 14 bases of the junction left unmatched. The germline V gene has CDR1 MGHRA and CDR2 YSYEKL. The length of the CDR3 is 16 residues. Here the CDR3 DNA reads TGCGCCAGCAGTCCTTCCCCAGCGGGAGGTCGGGACATTCAGTACTTC. It codes for CASSPSPAGGRDIQYF.

This clonotype was seen only a few times. The chain employs TRBV5-1 and TRBJ2-1; 7 nucleotides match TRBD1. There are 17 residues in the CDR3. The trim removed 3 bases at V and 6 bases at J, leaving 15 bases unmatched. The germline gives CDR1 SGHRS, CDR2 YFSETQ. CDR3 in DNA: TGCGCCAGCAGCTCCCTACGACAGGGAGTAACCACCAATGAGCAGTTCTTC. It specifies CASSSLRQGVTTNEQFF.

The DNA of the CDR3 is TGTGCCAGCAGTAAAGCCGGGACAGGGGGCAATCAGCCCCAGCATTTT. It yields the protein CASSKAGTGGNQPQHF. The chain carries TRBV12-3 or TRBV12-4 and TRBJ1-5; 10 positions agree with TRBD1. V lost 5 bases to trimming and J lost 2 bases; unmatched junction nucleotides: 6. The CDR3 is 16 residues long.

The J gene is TRBJ2-3, the V gene TRBV20-1; 10 positions agree with TRBD2. Germline V gives CDR1 DFQATT, CDR2 SNEGSKA (reference sequence). This CDR3 spans 15 amino acids. V shed 4 bases and J 5 bases; nucleotides not matched to a gene: 9. CDR3 sequence reads: CSATLAGVAIDTQYF. For the CDR3, the DNA is TGCAGTGCTACCCTAGCGGGAGTGGCCATAGATACGCAGTATTTT.

The chain couples TRBV25-1 to TRBJ2-5; a possible D gene is TRBD2 (7 bases). Germline-derived CDR1 and CDR2 are MGHDK and SYGVNS. This CDR3 is 14 amino acids long. Trimming took 4 bases from V and 11 from J, leaving 20 bases between them. The CDR3 bases are TGTGCCAGCAGTGGGGGGGGCCTCTACAATGAGCAGTACTTC. This encodes CASSGGGLYNEQYF.

In this sample, this clonotype turned up once. The rearrangement uses TRBV5-5 and TRBJ1-2; tentative D call: TRBD1 (5 bases). Germline assignment: CDR1 SGHKS and CDR2 YYEKEE (reference sequence). Deletions cut 0 bases from V and 7 bases from J, with 10 bases between. The CDR3 runs 13 residues. For the CDR3, the DNA is TGTGCCAGCAGCTTGGAGGGGCGGAGTGGCTACACCTTC. This sequence encodes CASSLEGRSGYTF.

The chain uses TRBV5-1 and TRBJ1-1; D is possibly TRBD1 (5 bases). This CDR3 has 15 residues. V was trimmed by 0 bases and J by 10 bases, leaving 19 bases between them. Germline values: CDR1 SGHRS, CDR2 YFSETQ. CDR3 residues: CASSLARDGRSAAFF. Here the CDR3 DNA reads TGCGCCAGCAGCTTGGCTAGGGACGGCCGATCAGCAGCTTTCTTT.

V gene TRBV13 combines with J gene TRBJ2-6; 8 bases line up with TRBD1. The CDR3 spans 19 residues. With 2 bases clipped from V and 0 bases from J, the junction kept 9 bases outside the gene matches. Germline CDR1 reads PRHDT; CDR2 reads FYEKMQ (reference sequence). The CDR3 here is CASSLRSRGLVSGANVLTF. The DNA of the CDR3 is TGTGCCAGCAGCTTAAGGTCCAGGGGGCTGGTCTCTGGGGCCAACGTCCTGACTTTC.

The chain carries TRBV28 and TRBJ2-3; the D is unclear. Germline CDR1 MDHEN, CDR2 SYDVKM. Trimming pared 6 bases from V and 7 bases from J, leaving 8 bases between. This CDR3 contains 11 residues. CDR3 DNA: TGTGCCAGCAGGGGAAGAAATACGCAGTATTTT. Its translation is CASRGRNTQYF.